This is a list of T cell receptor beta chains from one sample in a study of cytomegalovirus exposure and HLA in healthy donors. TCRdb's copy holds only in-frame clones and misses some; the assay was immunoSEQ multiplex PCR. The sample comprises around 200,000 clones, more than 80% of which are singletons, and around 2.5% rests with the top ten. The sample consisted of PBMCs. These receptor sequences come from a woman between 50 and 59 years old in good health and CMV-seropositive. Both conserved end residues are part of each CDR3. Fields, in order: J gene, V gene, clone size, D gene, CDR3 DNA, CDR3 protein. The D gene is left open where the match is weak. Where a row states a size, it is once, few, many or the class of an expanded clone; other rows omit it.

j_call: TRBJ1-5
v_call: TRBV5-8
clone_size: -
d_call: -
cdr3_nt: TGTGCCAGCAGCTTGGACGCAGGCATTCAGCCCCAGCATTTT
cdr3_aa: CASSLDAGIQPQHF

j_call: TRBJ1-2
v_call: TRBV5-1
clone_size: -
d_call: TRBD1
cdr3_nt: TGCGCCAGCAGCTCGGGACAGGCACTTGATGGCTACACCTTC
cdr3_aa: CASSSGQALDGYTF

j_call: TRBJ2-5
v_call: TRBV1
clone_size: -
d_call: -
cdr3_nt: TGCACCAGCAGCCGAGAGCCGGGACTAGCGGGACCTAAGGGGGCCCAGTACTTC
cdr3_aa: CTSSREPGLAGPKGAQYF

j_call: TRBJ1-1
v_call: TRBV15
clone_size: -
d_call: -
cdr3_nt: TGTGCCACCAGCAGACCAAGCGGGGGATACACTGAAGCTTTCTTT
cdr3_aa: CATSRPSGGYTEAFF

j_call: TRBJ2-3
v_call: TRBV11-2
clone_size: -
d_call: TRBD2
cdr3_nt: TGTGCCAGCAGCCTAACCGGGGGCGGGGGGTTCACAGATACGCAGTATTTT
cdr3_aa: CASSLTGGGGFTDTQYF

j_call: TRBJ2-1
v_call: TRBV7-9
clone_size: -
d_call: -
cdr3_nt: TGTGCCAGCAGCTTTCTTGATGAGCAGTTCTTC
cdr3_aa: CASSFLDEQFF

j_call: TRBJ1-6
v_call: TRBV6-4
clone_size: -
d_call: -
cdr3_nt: TGTGCCAGCAGGACGGACAGTGGTAATTCACCCCTCCACTTT
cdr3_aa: CASRTDSGNSPLHF

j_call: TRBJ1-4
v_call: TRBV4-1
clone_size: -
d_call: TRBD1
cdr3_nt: TGCGCCAGCAGCCAAGACAGGGGGAGGAAGCTGTTTTTT
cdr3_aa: CASSQDRGRKLFF

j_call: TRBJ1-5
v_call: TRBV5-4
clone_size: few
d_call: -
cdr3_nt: TGTGCCAGCAGCTTGGCGGGGGGTAATCAGCCCCAGCATTTT
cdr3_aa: CASSLAGGNQPQHF

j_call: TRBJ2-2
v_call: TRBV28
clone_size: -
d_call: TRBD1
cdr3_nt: TGTGCCAGCAGTTCGGGACAGGGAGGGACCGGGGAGCTGTTTTTT
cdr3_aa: CASSSGQGGTGELFF

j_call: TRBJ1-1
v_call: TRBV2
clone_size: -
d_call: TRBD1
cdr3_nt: TGTGCCAGCTACAAACAGGGGGCCGTGAACACTGAAGCTTTCTTT
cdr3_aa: CASYKQGAVNTEAFF

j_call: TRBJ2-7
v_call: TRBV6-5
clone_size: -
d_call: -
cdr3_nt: TGTGCCAGCACCAACGGCGGTGGGGGCCGATACGAGCAGTACTTC
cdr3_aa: CASTNGGGGRYEQYF

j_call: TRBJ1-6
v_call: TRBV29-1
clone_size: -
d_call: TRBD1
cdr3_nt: TGCAGCGTTAGACAGGGGGAAGATTCACCCCTCCACTTT
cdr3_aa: CSVRQGEDSPLHF

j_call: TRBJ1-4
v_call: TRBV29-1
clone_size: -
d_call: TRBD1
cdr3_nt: TGCAGCGTTGGGGGACAGGGGCTACCTAATGAAAAACTGTTTTTT
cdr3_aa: CSVGGQGLPNEKLFF

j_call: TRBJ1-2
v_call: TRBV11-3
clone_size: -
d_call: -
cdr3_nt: TGTGCCAGCAGTCCCTACTCGGTGTGGGGCTACACCTTC
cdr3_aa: CASSPYSVWGYTF

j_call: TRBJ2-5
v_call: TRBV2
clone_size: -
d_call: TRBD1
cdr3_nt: TGTGCCAGCTCAGGGGGCGAGACCCAGTACTTC
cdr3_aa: CASSGGETQYF

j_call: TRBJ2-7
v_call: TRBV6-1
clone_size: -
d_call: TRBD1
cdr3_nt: TGTGCCAGCAGTGCCCGACAGGGGGTGACCTCCTACGAGCAGTACTTC
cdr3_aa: CASSARQGVTSYEQYF

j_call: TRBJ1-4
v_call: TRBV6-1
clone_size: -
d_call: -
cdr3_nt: TGTGCCAGCAGTGAATCGGTGGATGGGCAAAAACTGTTTTTT
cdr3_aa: CASSESVDGQKLFF

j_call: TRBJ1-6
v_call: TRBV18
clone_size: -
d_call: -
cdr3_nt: TGTGCCAGCTCACCACGGGCTGGCTTCGATTCACCCCTCCACTTT
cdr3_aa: CASSPRAGFDSPLHF

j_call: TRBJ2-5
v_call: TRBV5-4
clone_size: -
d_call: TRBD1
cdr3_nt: TGTGCCAGCACGACAGGGGGCATCGGGACCCAGTACTTC
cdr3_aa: CASTTGGIGTQYF

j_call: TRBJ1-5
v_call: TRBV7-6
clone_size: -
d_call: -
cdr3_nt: TGTGCCAGCAGCTTATCCCCTGCAGGTAATCAGCCCCAGCATTTT
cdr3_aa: CASSLSPAGNQPQHF

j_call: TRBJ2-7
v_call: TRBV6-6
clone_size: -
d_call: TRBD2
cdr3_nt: TGTGCCAGCGGGACTAGCGGGGCGAGCTACGAGCAGTACTTC
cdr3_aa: CASGTSGASYEQYF

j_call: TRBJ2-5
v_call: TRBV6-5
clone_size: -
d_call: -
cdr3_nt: TGTGCCAGCAGTTACTCGGACACCCTCGGGGAGACCCAGTACTTC
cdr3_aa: CASSYSDTLGETQYF

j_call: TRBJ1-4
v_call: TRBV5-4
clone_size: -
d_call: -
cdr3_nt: TGTGCCAGCAGGAATGACCGGGGGGAAAAACTGTTTTTT
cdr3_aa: CASRNDRGEKLFF

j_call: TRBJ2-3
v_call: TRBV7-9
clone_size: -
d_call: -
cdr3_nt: TGTGCCAGCAGCCGGGACTTTGAACCAGATACGCAGTATTTT
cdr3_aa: CASSRDFEPDTQYF

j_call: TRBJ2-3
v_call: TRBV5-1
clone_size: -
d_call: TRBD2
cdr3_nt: TGCGCCAGCAGCTTCGGGGGGAGCGGGACGGGGATTTACACAGATACGCAGTATTTT
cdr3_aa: CASSFGGSGTGIYTDTQYF

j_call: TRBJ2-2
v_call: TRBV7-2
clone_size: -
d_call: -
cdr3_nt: TGTGCCAGCAGCTTAGGACAGAACTTGAACACCGGGGAGCTGTTTTTT
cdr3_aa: CASSLGQNLNTGELFF

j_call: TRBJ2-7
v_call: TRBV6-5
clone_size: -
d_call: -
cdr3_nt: TGTGCCAGCAGTTACGGAGGGTTTTACGAGCAGTACTTC
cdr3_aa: CASSYGGFYEQYF

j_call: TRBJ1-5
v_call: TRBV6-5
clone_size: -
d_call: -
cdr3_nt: TGTGCCAGCAGTTACTCTCCGACAGGAAATCAGCCCCAGCATTTT
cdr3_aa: CASSYSPTGNQPQHF

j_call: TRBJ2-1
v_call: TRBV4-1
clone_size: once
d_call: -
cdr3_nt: TGCGCCAGCAGCCAAGATCGAACCTTTCAGGCCTACAATGAGCAGTTCTTC
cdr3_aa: CASSQDRTFQAYNEQFF

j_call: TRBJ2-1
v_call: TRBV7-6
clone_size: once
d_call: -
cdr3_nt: TGTGCCAGCAGCCAACCAGGGAAGGGGGACAATGAGCAGTTCTTC
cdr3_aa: CASSQPGKGDNEQFF

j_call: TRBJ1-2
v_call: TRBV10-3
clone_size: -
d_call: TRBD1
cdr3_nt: TGTGCCATCAGAGGGACAGCGCAGGGTGGCTACACCTTC
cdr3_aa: CAIRGTAQGGYTF

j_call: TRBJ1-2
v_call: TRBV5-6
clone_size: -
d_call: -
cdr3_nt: TGTGCCAGCAGCTTGGGCGGCTTAGGCTACACCTTC
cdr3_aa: CASSLGGLGYTF

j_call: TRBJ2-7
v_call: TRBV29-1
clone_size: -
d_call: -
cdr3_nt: TGCAGCGTTCTTAGGGGTGCCGAGTACGAGCAGTACTTC
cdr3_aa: CSVLRGAEYEQYF

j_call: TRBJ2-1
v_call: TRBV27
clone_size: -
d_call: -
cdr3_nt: TGTGCCAGCAGTTTACGGGGTCTATCCTACAATGAGCAGTTCTTC
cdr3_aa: CASSLRGLSYNEQFF

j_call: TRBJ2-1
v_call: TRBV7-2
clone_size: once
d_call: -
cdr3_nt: TGTGCCAGCAGCTTAACTGTGACACTCTCCTACAATGAGCAGTTCTTC
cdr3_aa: CASSLTVTLSYNEQFF

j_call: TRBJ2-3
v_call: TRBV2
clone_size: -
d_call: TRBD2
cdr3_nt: TGTGCCAGCAGGGTTAGCGGGGCCCGCACAGATACGCAGTATTTT
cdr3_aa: CASRVSGARTDTQYF